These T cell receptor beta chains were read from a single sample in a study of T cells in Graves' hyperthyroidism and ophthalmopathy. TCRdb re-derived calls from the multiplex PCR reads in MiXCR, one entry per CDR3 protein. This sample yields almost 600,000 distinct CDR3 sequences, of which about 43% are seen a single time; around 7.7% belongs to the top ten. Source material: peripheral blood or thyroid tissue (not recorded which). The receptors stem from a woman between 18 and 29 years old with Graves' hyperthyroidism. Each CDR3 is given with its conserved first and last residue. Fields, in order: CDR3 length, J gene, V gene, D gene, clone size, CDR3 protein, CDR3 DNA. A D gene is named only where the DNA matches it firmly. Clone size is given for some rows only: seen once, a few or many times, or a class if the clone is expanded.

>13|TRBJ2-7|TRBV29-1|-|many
CSVNLDSSYEQYF
TGCAGCGTGAACCTAGACAGCTCCTACGAGCAGTACTTC
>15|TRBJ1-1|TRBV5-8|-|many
CASSPGPGRGTEAFF
TGTGCCAGCAGCCCGGGACCCGGGAGGGGCACTGAAGCTTTCTTT
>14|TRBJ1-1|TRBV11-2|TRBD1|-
CASSWTGGDSEAFF
TGTGCCAGCAGCTGGACAGGGGGCGATTCTGAAGCTTTCTTT
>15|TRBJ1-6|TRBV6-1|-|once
CASSLLSDRNSPLHF
TGTGCCAGCAGCCTCCTGTCGGATAGAAATTCACCCCTCCACTTT
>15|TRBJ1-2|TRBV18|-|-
CASSPTTPQGKGYTF
TGTGCCAGCTCACCCACCACCCCCCAGGGAAAGGGCTACACCTTC
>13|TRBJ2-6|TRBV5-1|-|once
CASSNPGANVLTF
TGCGCCAGCAGCAACCCAGGGGCCAACGTCCTGACTTTC
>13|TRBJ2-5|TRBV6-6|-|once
CASLSQGKETQYF
TGTGCCAGCCTTAGCCAGGGGAAAGAGACCCAGTACTTC
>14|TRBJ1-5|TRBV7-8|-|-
CASSRPASSETQHF
TGTGCCAGCAGCAGACCAGCTAGTAGTGAGACCCAGCATTTT
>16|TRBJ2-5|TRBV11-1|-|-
CAWSTEGGGVQGTQYF
TGTGCCTGGAGCACCGAGGGGGGAGGGGTCCAAGGGACCCAGTACTTC
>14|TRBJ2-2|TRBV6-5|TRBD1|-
CASSFGTGSGELFF
TGTGCCAGCAGTTTCGGGACAGGGAGCGGGGAGCTGTTTTTT
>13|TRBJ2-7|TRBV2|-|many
CASSSENSYEQYF
TGTGCCAGCAGTTCTGAGAACTCCTACGAGCAGTACTTC